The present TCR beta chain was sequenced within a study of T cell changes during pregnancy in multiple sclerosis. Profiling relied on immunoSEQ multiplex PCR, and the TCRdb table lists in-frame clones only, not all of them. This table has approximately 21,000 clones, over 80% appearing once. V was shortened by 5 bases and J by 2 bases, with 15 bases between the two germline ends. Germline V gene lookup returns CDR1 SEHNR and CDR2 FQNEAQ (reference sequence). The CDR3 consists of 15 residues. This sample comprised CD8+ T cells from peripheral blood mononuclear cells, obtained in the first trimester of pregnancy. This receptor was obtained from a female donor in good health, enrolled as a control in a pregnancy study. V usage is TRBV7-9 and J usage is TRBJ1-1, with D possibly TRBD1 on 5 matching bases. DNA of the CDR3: TGTGCCAGCAGCCCTGGGGTCAGGGCCAACACTGAAGCTTTCTTT. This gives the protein CASSPGVRANTEAFF.